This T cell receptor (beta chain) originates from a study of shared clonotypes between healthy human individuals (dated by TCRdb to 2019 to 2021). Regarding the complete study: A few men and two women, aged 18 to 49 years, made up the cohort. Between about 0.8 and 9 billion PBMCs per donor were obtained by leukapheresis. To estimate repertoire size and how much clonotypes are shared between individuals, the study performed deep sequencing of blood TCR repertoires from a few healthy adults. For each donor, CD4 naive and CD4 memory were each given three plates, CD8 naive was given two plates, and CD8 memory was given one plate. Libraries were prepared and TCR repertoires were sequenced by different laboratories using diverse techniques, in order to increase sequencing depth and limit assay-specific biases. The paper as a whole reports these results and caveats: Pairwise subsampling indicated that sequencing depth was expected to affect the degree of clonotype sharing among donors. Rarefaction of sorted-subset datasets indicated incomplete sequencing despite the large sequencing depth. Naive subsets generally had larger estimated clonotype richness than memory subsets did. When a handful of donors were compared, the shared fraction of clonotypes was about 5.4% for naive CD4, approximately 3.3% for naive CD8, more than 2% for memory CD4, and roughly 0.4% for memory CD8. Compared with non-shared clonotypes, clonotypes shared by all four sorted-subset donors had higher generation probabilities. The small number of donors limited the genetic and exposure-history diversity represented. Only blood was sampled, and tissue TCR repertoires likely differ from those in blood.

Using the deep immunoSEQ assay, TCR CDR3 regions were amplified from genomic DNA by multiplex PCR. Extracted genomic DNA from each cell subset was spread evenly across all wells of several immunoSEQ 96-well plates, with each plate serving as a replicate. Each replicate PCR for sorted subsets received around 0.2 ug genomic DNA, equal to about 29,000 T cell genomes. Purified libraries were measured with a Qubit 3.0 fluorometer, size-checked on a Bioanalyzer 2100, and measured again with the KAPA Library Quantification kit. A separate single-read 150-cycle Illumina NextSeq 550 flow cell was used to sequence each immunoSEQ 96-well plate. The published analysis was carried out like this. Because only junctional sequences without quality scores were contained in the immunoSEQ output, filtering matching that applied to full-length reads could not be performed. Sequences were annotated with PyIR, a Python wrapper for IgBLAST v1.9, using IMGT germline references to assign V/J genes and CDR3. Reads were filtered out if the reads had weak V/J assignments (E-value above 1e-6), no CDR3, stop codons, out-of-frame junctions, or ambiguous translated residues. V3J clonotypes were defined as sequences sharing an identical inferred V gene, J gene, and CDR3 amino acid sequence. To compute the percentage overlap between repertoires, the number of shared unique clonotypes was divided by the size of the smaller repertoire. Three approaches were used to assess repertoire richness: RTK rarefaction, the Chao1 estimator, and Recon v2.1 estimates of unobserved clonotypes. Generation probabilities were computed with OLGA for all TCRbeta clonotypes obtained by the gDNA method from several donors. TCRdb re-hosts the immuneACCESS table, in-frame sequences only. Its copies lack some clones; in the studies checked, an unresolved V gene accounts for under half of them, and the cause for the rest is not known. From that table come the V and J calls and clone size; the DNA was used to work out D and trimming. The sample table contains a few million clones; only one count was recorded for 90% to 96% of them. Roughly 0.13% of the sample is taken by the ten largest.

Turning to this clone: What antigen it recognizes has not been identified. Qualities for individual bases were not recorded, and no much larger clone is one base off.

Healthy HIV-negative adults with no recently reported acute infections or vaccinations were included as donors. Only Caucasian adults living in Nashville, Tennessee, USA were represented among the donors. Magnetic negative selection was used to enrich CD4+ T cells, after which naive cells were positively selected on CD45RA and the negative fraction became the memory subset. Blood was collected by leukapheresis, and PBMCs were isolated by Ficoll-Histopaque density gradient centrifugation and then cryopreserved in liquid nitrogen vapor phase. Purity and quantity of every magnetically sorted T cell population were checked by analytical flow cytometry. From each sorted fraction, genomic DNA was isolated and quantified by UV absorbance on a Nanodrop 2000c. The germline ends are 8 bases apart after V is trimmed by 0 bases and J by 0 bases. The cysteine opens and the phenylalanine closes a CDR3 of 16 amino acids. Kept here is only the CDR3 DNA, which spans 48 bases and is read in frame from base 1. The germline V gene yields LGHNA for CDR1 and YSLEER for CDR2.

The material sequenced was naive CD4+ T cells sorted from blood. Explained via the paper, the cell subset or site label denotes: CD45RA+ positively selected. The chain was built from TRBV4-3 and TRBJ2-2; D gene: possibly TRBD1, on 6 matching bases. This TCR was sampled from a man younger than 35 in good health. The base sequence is TGCGCCAGCAGCCAAGAACAGGGCGCGAACACCGGGGAGCTGTTTTTT. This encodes CASSQEQGANTGELFF.